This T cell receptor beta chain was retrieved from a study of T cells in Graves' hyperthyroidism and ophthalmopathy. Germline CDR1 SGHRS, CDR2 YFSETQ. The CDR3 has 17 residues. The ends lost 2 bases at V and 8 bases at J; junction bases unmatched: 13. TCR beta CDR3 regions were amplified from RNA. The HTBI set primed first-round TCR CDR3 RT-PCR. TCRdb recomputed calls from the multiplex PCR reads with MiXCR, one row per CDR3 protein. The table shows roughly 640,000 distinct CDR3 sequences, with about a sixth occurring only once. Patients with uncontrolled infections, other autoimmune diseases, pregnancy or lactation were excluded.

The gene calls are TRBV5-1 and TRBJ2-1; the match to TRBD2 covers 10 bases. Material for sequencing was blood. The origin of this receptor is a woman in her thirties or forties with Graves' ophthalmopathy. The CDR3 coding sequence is TGCGCCAGCAGCTTAGCGGGGGGGTTAAACAGCGCGGATGAGCAGTTCTTC. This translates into CASSLAGGLNSADEQFF.